The 6 T cell receptor beta chains below were found in one sample sequenced in a study of blood T cell repertoires in COVID-19. Clones were sequenced by immunoSEQ multiplex PCR, and TCRdb holds only the in-frame ones, with some missing. The profile shows around 180,000 clones, less than 90% of them singletons. The sequencing input was peripheral blood. Every receptor here comes from a man between 65 and 79 years old with active or convalescent COVID-19.

The chain carries TRBV18 and TRBJ2-7, with TRBD2 identical over 8 bases. Germline CDR1 KGHSH, CDR2 LQKENI. With V trimmed by 4 bases and J by 2 bases, 7 bases remained unmatched. The CDR3 is made up of 15 amino acids. The CDR3 sequence is CASSLSGGDAYEQYF. The CDR3, as DNA: TGTGCCAGCTCACTCTCGGGGGGGGACGCCTACGAGCAGTACTTC.

The V and J genes are TRBV5-1 and TRBJ1-1, with 9 bases lining up with TRBD1. The germline V gene has CDR1 SGHRS and CDR2 YFSETQ. The CDR3 loop spans 14 amino acids. V was clipped by 4 bases and J by 7 bases; unmatched bases: 8. CDR3 in DNA: TGCGCCAGCAGCCCTCGGACAGGGGAACTTGAAGCTTTCTTT. It is translated as CASSPRTGELEAFF.

The chain combines TRBV11-2 with TRBJ1-5, with D tentatively TRBD1 (6 bases). There are 15 residues in the CDR3. CDR1 and CDR2 (germline): SGHAT, FQNNGV. Trimming pared 2 bases from V and 2 bases from J, leaving 10 bases between. CDR3 sequence (DNA): TGTGCCAGCAGCTTATACAGGGCAGGCAATCAGCCCCAGCATTTT. Its protein product is CASSLYRAGNQPQHF.

The chain has TRBV15 and TRBJ2-3; 10 bases match TRBD2. The germline V gene encodes CDR1 LNHNV and CDR2 YYDKDF (reference sequence). The J segment lost 2 bases and the V segment lost 7 bases, leaving 15 bases of the junction unmatched. The CDR3 is 18 residues long. In nucleotides, the CDR3 is TGTGCCACCACCCCAGGCGGGCGTCTAGCGGGAGCCACAGATACGCAGTATTTT. Translation: CATTPGGRLAGATDTQYF.

This clone has just one count. Mismatch with germline at one junction end may stem from a read error. CDR3 sequence: CASSLQSGSRYEQYF. The CDR3 DNA reads as TGTGCTAGCAGCTTACAGAGCGGGAGTCGGTACGAGCAGTACTTC. The gene calls are TRBV7-7 and TRBJ2-7, with TRBD2 matching 8 bases. Germline V lookup: CDR1 SSHAT, CDR2 FNYEAQ (reference sequence). The CDR3 is made up of 15 amino acids. Supplemented by reference TRBV7-7 and TRBJ2-7, the full variable domain reads GAGVSQSPRYKVTKRGQDVTLRCDPISSHATLYWYQQALGQGPEFLTYFNYEAQPDKSGLPSDRFSAERPEGSISTLTIQRTEQRDSAMYRCASSLQSGSRYEQYFGPGTRLTVT.

This sequence joins TRBV5-6 and TRBJ1-2, with D perhaps matching TRBD1 (5 bases). The CDR3 contains 13 residues. Germline V gene sequence: CDR1 SGHDT, CDR2 YYEEEE. V was trimmed by 1 base and J by 2 bases, leaving 6 bases between them. The DNA for the CDR3 is TGTGCCAGCAGCTTGCCAGGGAACTATGGCTACACCTTC. This sequence encodes CASSLPGNYGYTF.